These 30 T cell receptor beta chains were sequenced from one sample in a study of blood T cell repertoires in COVID-19. Some clones are missing from TCRdb's copy, which holds only in-frame ones; the method was immunoSEQ multiplex PCR. The sample lists about 320,000 clones, 80% to 90% occurring once. Material: PBMCs or T cells enriched from blood (not recorded which). The receptors stem from a woman between 18 and 29 years old who had recovered from COVID-19.

The chain is built from TRBV29-1 and TRBJ1-1, with TRBD1 matching 9 bases. Germline CDR1 and CDR2: SQVTM and ANQGSEA. With V trimmed by 7 bases and J by 1 base, 1 base remained unmatched. The CDR3 extends over 12 amino acids. The chain's CDR3 is CSAGQGNTEAFF. CDR3 sequence (DNA): TGCAGCGCGGGACAGGGGAACACTGAAGCTTTCTTT.

V is TRBV19 and J is TRBJ1-4; no clear D. V shed 2 bases and J shed 1 base, with 5 bases lying between them. Per the germline V gene, CDR1 is LNHDA and CDR2 is SQIVND (reference sequence). The CDR3 covers 14 residues. DNA of the CDR3: TGTGCCAGTAGTATATGGCAAACTAATGAAAAACTGTTTTTT. This sequence encodes CASSIWQTNEKLFF.

The rearrangement links TRBV5-1 to TRBJ1-5; D is undetermined. V lost 2 bases and J lost 5, with 8 bases in between. The CDR3 loop spans 13 amino acids. Germline V CDR1 and CDR2: SGHRS, YFSETQ. CDR3 coding DNA: TGCGCCAGCAGCTTAGTGGCCGATCAGCCCCAGCATTTT. This sequence encodes CASSLVADQPQHF.

This chain links TRBV27 with TRBJ1-2; D is uncertain. The germline CDR1 and CDR2 sequences are MNHEY and SMNVEV (reference sequence). V was cut by 0 bases and J by 4 bases, with 12 bases left in between. This CDR3 spans 15 amino acids. Here the CDR3 DNA reads TGTGCCAGCAGTTTATCCCGGGGAGGAGGCTATGGCTACACCTTC. Amino acid sequence: CASSLSRGGGYGYTF.

The chain employs TRBV6-5 and TRBJ1-2, with TRBD1 matching 11 bases. CDR1 is MNHEY and CDR2 is SVGAGI in the germline V gene. The CDR3 length is 15 residues. The V gene end was trimmed by 2 bases and the J gene end by 8 bases; junction bases not matched to a gene: 7. The CDR3 nucleotides read TGTGCCAGCAGTTACCCGCCGGGACAGGGGGGGGGCTACACCTTC. Protein sequence: CASSYPPGQGGGYTF.

The chain recombines TRBV20-1 with TRBJ2-7; 8 bases match TRBD1. Germline loops: CDR1 DFQATT, CDR2 SNEGSKA (reference sequence). The CDR3 loop spans 14 amino acids. V lost 3 bases and J lost 5; bases outside the gene matches: 9. This CDR3 is CSASRGRGPDEQYF. CDR3 DNA sequence: TGCAGTGCTAGTAGGGGCAGGGGGCCGGACGAGCAGTACTTC.

The rearrangement uses TRBV7-6 and TRBJ2-7; D is perhaps TRBD1 (6 bases). Per the germline V gene, CDR1 is SGHVS and CDR2 is FNYEAQ. The CDR3 extends over 16 amino acids. Between the trimmed V and J ends, which lost 5 bases and 2 bases, there was a span of 19 bases. In DNA, the CDR3 is TGTGCCAGCAGCCACATTACAGGGAAGGCACCCTACGAGCAGTACTTC. It encodes CASSHITGKAPYEQYF.

The rearrangement links TRBV7-2 to TRBJ1-6; TRBD1 aligns across 10 bases. The CDR3 consists of 17 residues. Germline CDR1 and CDR2: SGHTA and FQGNSA. Trimming cost V 0 bases and J 7 bases; bases outside gene matches: 6. CDR3 protein: CASSLALPGQGNSPLHF. CDR3 DNA: TGTGCCAGCAGCTTAGCCCTACCGGGACAGGGGAATTCACCCCTCCACTTT.

The rearrangement uses TRBV10-1 and TRBJ1-5; perhaps TRBD1 as D (6 bases). The germline V gene has CDR1 WNHNN and CDR2 SYGVQD (reference sequence). V lost 2 bases to trimming and J lost 3 bases, with 8 bases between them. The CDR3 spans 14 residues. DNA of the CDR3: TGCGCCAGCAGTGAGGGGGGGGCCAATCAGCCCCAGCATTTT. Its translation: CASSEGGANQPQHF.

The V and J genes are TRBV6-2 or TRBV6-3 and TRBJ1-2, with D possibly matching TRBD1 (5 bases). CDR1 and CDR2 from the germline V gene are MNHEY and SVGEGT. Trimming shortened V by 6 bases and J by 5 bases, and 10 bases separated the two germline ends. The CDR3 loop spans 12 amino acids. The CDR3 DNA follows: TGTGCCAGCAGCCTTGGGACTTATGGCTACACCTTC. Its translation is CASSLGTYGYTF.

This sequence joins TRBV11-2 and TRBJ2-3; 8 bases match TRBD1. CDR3 length: 15 amino acids. The germline CDR1 and CDR2 sequences are SGHAT and FQNNGV. J lost 0 bases, V lost 5 bases, and 4 bases had no gene match. The DNA of the CDR3 is TGTGCCAGCAGCGGAAGGACAGGGAGCACAGATACGCAGTATTTT. Encoded protein: CASSGRTGSTDTQYF.

V and J are TRBV5-8 and TRBJ1-1, with 7 bases matching TRBD1. The V gene's germline CDR1 is SGHTS and CDR2 YDEGEE. Trimming cost V 0 bases and J 5 bases; bases outside gene matches: 19. The CDR3 is 19 amino acids. CDR3 in amino acids: CASSLAVVSPPTGETEAFF. In DNA form, the CDR3 reads TGTGCCAGCAGCTTGGCGGTTGTAAGTCCCCCAACAGGGGAAACTGAAGCTTTCTTT.

This clone was seen a handful of times. The chain combines TRBV18 with TRBJ2-7; TRBD2 might be the D (6 bases). This CDR3 spans 13 amino acids. V was clipped by 3 bases and J by 6 bases, with 12 bases between them. Germline lookup yields CDR1 KGHSH and CDR2 LQKENI. The CDR3 here is CASSPWGVGEQYF. For the CDR3, the DNA is TGTGCCAGCTCACCCTGGGGGGTGGGCGAGCAGTACTTC.

This clone was counted a single time. This sequence joins TRBV5-1 and TRBJ2-3; D is possibly TRBD2 (6 bases). Trimming took off 5 bases at V and 1 base at J, with 11 bases between the two ends. The germline V gene encodes CDR1 SGHRS and CDR2 YFSETQ. CDR3 size: 14 residues. In DNA form, the CDR3 reads TGCGCCAGCAGACCGGGGGTAGGCACAGATACGCAGTATTTT. The encoded protein is CASRPGVGTDTQYF.

This chain links TRBV19 with TRBJ2-7; D is unclear. The length of the CDR3 is 12 residues. The ends were cut back, 5 bases at V and 3 bases at J, with 8 bases in the middle. Germline V gives CDR1 LNHDA, CDR2 SQIVND (reference sequence). The CDR3 sequence is CASSGAFYEQYF. CDR3 nucleotide sequence: TGTGCCAGTAGTGGAGCTTTCTACGAGCAGTACTTC.

The chain uses TRBV9 and TRBJ2-7; the D gene is possibly TRBD1 (6 bases). Germline CDR1 SGDLS, CDR2 YYNGEE. Trimming removed 0 bases from V and 2 bases from J, with 15 bases in between. CDR3 size: 16 residues. The CDR3 bases are TGTGCCAGCAGCGTAGCCCCAGGGGCGCAAACCTACGAGCAGTACTTC. It specifies CASSVAPGAQTYEQYF.

This chain connects TRBV6-2 or TRBV6-3 to TRBJ2-2; TRBD2 matches 8 bases. Trimming at V came to 5 bases and at J to 6 bases, leaving 5 bases not matched to a gene. Per the germline V gene, CDR1 is MNHEY and CDR2 is SVGEGT. CDR3 length: 14 amino acids. The DNA of the CDR3 is TGTGCCAGCAGTCCGGGACTAGAAGCCGGGGAGCTGTTTTTT. It encodes CASSPGLEAGELFF.

This rearrangement joins TRBV7-8 to TRBJ2-1; 11 nucleotides agree with TRBD2. The V and J ends lost 2 bases and 4 bases, in that order; junction bases with no gene match: 7. This CDR3 spans 17 amino acids. Germline lookup yields CDR1 SGHVS and CDR2 FQNEAQ. The CDR3 nucleotides are TGTGCCAGCAGCTTATTCACTAGCGGGAGAGGTTACAATGAGCAGTTCTTC. This gives the protein CASSLFTSGRGYNEQFF.

The V and J genes are TRBV9 and TRBJ2-7; TRBD1 matches 7 bases. CDR1 is SGDLS and CDR2 is YYNGEE in the germline V gene. The CDR3 sequence is 15 residues long. The V segment lost 0 bases and the J segment 1 base; nucleotides outside the gene matches: 4. This CDR3 reads CASSVAPGQSYEQYF. CDR3 coding DNA: TGTGCCAGCAGCGTAGCTCCGGGACAGTCCTACGAGCAGTACTTC.

The chain employs TRBV27 and TRBJ1-4; 7 positions match TRBD1. The CDR3 covers 14 residues. V lost 6 bases, J lost 7 bases, and 8 bases stayed unmatched. From germline, CDR1 is MNHEY and CDR2 SMNVEV (reference sequence). CDR3 sequence: CASSSTGWGEKLFF. For the CDR3, the DNA is TGTGCCAGCAGCTCGACAGGGTGGGGTGAAAAACTGTTTTTT.

The chain combines TRBV15 with TRBJ1-2; D is undetermined. The CDR3 totals 14 residues. The germline gives CDR1 LNHNV, CDR2 YYDKDF (reference sequence). V shed 3 bases and J shed 2 bases, with 10 bases lying between them. CDR3 nucleotide sequence: TGTGCCACCAGCAGGGGAGGTGAGAACTATGGCTACACCTTC. The encoded protein is CATSRGGENYGYTF.

The genes are TRBV9 and TRBJ1-5; D is possibly TRBD1 (6 bases). Trimming stripped 2 bases from V and 4 bases from J, with 10 bases between. CDR3 size: 14 residues. Germline CDR1 reads SGDLS; CDR2 reads YYNGEE. Here the CDR3 reads CASSVTGLNQPQHF. The CDR3 DNA reads TGTGCCAGCAGCGTTACAGGGTTGAATCAGCCCCAGCATTTT.

The chain has TRBV7-9 and TRBJ2-5; 7 nucleotides align to TRBD1. The germline V gene encodes CDR1 SEHNR and CDR2 FQNEAQ (reference sequence). The trim removed 5 bases at V and 5 bases at J, leaving 11 bases unmatched. There are 15 residues in the CDR3. The CDR3 sequence is CASSLRQGEAETQYF. For the CDR3, the DNA is TGTGCCAGCAGCCTGCGACAGGGTGAGGCGGAGACCCAGTACTTC.

There are a few counts of this clone. This chain joins TRBV28 and TRBJ2-6; TRBD1 aligns across 12 bases. V was clipped by 8 bases and J by 3 bases; unmatched bases: 8. The germline V gene has CDR1 MDHEN and CDR2 SYDVKM. The CDR3 loop spans 17 amino acids. Written as DNA, the CDR3 is TGTGCCAGCCGACCGGGACAGGGGGCGATTGGGGCCAACGTCCTGACTTTC. Translated, it gives CASRPGQGAIGANVLTF.

The V gene is TRBV20-1, the J gene TRBJ1-1, with unresolved D. V dropped 3 bases and J dropped 2 bases, with 7 bases sitting between them. Germline V lookup: CDR1 DFQATT, CDR2 SNEGSKA (reference sequence). The CDR3 is 12 amino acids. The CDR3 DNA reads as TGCAGTGCTAGTTCCAGTAACACTGAAGCTTTCTTT. Protein: CSASSSNTEAFF.

The CDR3: CASSTGTANQETQYF. The CDR3 DNA reads TGTGCCAGCAGCACCGGGACAGCGAACCAAGAGACCCAGTACTTC. The rearrangement joins TRBV7-7 to TRBJ2-5; 7 nucleotides align to TRBD1. The CDR3 is 15 residues long. Trimming cost V 5 bases and J 0 bases; bases outside gene matches: 6. Germline values: CDR1 SSHAT, CDR2 FNYEAQ (reference sequence).

This chain uses TRBV7-2 with TRBJ2-1, with a possible D match to TRBD2 (5 bases). Germline V gives CDR1 SGHTA, CDR2 FQGNSA. This CDR3 has 16 residues. With 6 bases removed from V and 5 bases from J, the gap between germline ends came to 20 bases. The CDR3 spells CASSSRAEHIHNEQFF. In nucleotides, the CDR3 is TGTGCCAGCAGTTCGCGAGCGGAGCATATACACAATGAGCAGTTCTTC.

This clone was counted a few times. This chain joins TRBV3-1 (or the pseudogene TRBV3-2) and TRBJ2-7; TRBD2 aligns across 9 bases. The trim removed 1 base at V and 3 bases at J, leaving 4 bases unmatched. This CDR3 region has 15 residues. Per the germline V gene, CDR1 is LGHDT and CDR2 is YNNKEL (reference sequence). CDR3 nucleotides: TGTGCCAGCAGCCAAGCGGATAGCGGGGGCTACGAGCAGTACTTC. Its translation is CASSQADSGGYEQYF.

The V gene is TRBV5-4, the J gene TRBJ1-6; 7 nucleotides align to TRBD1. Germline lookup yields CDR1 SGHNT and CDR2 YYREEE (reference sequence). V lost 5 bases to trimming and J lost 0 bases; unmatched junction nucleotides: 2. This CDR3 comprises 15 residues. For the CDR3, the DNA is TGTGCCAGCAGACAGGGGTTCTCCTATAATTCACCCCTCCACTTT. The encoded protein is CASRQGFSYNSPLHF. Full variable domain (remainder filled in from reference TRBV5-4 and TRBJ1-6): ETGVTQSPTHLIKTRGQQVTLRCSSQSGHNTVSWYQQALGQGPQFIFQYYREEENGRGNFPPRFSGLQFPNYSSELNVNALELDDSALYLCASRQGFSYNSPLHFGNGTRLTVT.

The rearrangement uses TRBV9 and TRBJ2-2; TRBD2 might be the D (5 bases). The V end lost 7 bases, the J end lost 0 bases, and 10 bases lay between the germline ends. From germline, CDR1 is SGDLS and CDR2 YYNGEE. The CDR3 totals 14 residues. CDR3 sequence: CASGSGANTGELFF. Written as DNA, the CDR3 is TGTGCCAGCGGGAGCGGAGCGAACACCGGGGAGCTGTTTTTT.